This section outlines one TCR beta chain sequence together with its context. Under the authors' procedure: Counts of nucleated cells, estimated from reference gene primer amplification, were obtained. TCRdb keeps only in-frame clones here, not all; method: immunoSEQ multiplex PCR. V and J calls and clone size are copied from that table; D and trimming were computed from the DNA. The sample lists around 220,000 clones, 75% to 90% occurring once. Participants came from under 30 US areas, aged roughly 18 to 89 years. The ends were cut back, 3 bases at V and 1 base at J, with 12 bases in the middle. The CDR3 loop spans 14 amino acids. Germline CDR1 is DFQATT and CDR2 is SNEGSKA (reference sequence). These data come from a study of blood T cell repertoires in COVID-19. Study information: Sites across the United States, Italy and Spain contributed samples from acute and convalescent COVID-19.

The clonotype originates from a young woman with acute COVID-19. The chain carries TRBV20-1 and TRBJ1-1; D may be TRBD1 (6 bases). Sequenced: PBMCs or T cells enriched from blood (not recorded which). As DNA, the CDR3 is TGCAGTGCTAGTGGGGGGCTGGCGAACACTGAAGCTTTCTTT. The encoded protein is CSASGGLANTEAFF.